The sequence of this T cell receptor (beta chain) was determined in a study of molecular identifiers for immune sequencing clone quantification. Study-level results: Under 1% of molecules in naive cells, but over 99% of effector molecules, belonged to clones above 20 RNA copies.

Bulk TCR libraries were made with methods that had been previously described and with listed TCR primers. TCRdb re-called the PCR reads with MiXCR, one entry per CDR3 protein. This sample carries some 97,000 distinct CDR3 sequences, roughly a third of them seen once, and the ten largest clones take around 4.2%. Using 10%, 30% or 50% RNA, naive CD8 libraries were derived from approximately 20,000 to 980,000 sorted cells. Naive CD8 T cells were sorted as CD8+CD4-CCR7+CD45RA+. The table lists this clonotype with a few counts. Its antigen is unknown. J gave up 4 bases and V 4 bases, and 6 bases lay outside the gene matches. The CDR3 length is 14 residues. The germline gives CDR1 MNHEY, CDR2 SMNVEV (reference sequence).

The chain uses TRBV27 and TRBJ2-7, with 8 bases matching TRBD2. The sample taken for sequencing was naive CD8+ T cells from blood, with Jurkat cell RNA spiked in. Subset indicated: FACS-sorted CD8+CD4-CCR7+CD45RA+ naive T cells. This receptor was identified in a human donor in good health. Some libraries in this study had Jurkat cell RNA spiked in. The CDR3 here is CASSSGTRGYEQYF. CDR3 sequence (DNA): TGTGCCAGCAGTTCCGGGACTAGAGGGTACGAGCAGTACTTC.